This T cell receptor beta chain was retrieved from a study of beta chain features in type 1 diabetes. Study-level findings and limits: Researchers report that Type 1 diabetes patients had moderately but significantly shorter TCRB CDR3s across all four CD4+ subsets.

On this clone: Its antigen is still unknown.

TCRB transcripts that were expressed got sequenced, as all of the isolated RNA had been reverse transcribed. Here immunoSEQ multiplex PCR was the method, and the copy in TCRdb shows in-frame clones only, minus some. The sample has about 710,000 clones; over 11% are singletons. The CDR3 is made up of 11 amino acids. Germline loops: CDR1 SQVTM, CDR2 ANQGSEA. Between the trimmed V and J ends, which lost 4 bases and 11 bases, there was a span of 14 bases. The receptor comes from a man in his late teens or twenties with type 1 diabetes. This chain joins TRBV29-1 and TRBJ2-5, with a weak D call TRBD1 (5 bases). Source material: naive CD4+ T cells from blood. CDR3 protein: CSVVRAPEQYF. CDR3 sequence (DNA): TGCAGCGTTGTCAGGGCCCCTGAGCAGTACTTC.